This T cell receptor beta chain was recorded in a study of monozygotic twins with cystic fibrosis. In its sample, this clone was seen once. Profiled with immunoSEQ multiplex PCR; TCRdb holds only in-frame clones, not every one. The table records 25,000 to 30,000 clones, around four fifths of them present only once. CDR1 is SQVTM, CDR2 ANQGSEA, per germline. V was trimmed by 6 bases and J by 3 bases, leaving 14 bases between them. This CDR3 has 13 residues. The rearrangement joins TRBV29-1 to TRBJ1-1; tentatively, D is TRBD1 (5 bases). The TCR was taken from a girl between 2 and 10 years old with cystic fibrosis. What was sequenced was blood. CDR3 sequence reads: CSVTGVLDTEAFF. DNA of the CDR3: TGCAGCGTCACGGGGGTGTTGGACACTGAAGCTTTCTTT.